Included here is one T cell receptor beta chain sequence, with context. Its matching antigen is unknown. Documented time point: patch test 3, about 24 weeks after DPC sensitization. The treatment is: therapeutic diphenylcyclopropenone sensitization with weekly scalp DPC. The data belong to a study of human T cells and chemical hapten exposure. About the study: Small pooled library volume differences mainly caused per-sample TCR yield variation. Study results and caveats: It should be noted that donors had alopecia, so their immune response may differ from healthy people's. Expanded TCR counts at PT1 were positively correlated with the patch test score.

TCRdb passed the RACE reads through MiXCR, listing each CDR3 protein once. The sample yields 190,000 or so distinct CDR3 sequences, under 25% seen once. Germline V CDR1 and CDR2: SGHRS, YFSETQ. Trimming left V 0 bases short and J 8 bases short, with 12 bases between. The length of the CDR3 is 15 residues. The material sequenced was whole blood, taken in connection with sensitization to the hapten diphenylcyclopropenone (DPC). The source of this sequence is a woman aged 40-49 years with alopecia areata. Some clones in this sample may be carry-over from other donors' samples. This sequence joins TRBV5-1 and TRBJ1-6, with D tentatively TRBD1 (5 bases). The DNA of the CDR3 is TGCGCCAGCAGCTTGGCCACAGGCGCGGATTCACCCCTCCACTTT. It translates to CASSLATGADSPLHF. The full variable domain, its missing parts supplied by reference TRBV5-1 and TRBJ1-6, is KAGVTQTPRYLIKTRGQQVTLSCSPISGHRSVSWYQQTPGQGLQFLFEYFSETQRNKGNFPGRFSGRQFSNSRSEMNVSTLELGDSALYLCASSLATGADSPLHFGNGTRLTVT.